What follows is one TCR beta chain and its context. This record comes from a study of blood T cell repertoires in COVID-19. For the study at large: The United States, Italy and Spain provided the acute and convalescent COVID-19 samples. T cells, B-cell-depleted T cells, or PBMCs supplied cDNA or gDNA.

The Seattle patients joined while their infection was active and were tracked longitudinally afterward. In the study's own analysis: The assay estimated nucleated cells by amplifying reference gene primers. TCRdb's copy holds only in-frame clones and misses some; the assay was immunoSEQ multiplex PCR. V, J and clone size were drawn from that table, and D and trimming were deduced from the DNA. The sample has hundreds of thousands of clones, about 90% seen once. Trimming removed 3 bases at V and 3 bases at J, with 10 bases between. This CDR3 has 14 residues. From germline, CDR1 is SGHRS and CDR2 YFSETQ.

This receptor was obtained from a woman aged 55-70 years with COVID-19, enrolled during active disease. The gene calls are TRBV5-1 and TRBJ2-1; D gene uncertain. The sequencing input was peripheral blood. The CDR3 protein is CASSWSTFYNEQFF. Written as DNA, the CDR3 is TGCGCCAGCAGCTGGAGCACCTTCTACAATGAGCAGTTCTTC.